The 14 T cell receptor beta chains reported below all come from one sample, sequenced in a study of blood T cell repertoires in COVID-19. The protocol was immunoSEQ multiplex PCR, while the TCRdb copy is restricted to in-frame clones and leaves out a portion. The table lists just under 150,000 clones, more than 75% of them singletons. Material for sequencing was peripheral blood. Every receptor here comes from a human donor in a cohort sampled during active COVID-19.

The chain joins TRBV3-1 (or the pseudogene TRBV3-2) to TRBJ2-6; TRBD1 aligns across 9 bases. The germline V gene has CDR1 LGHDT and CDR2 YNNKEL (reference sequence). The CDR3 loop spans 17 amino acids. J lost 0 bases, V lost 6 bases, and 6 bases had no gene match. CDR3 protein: CASSSGTGPSGANVLTF. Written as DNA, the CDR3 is TGTGCCAGCAGTTCCGGGACAGGGCCCTCTGGGGCCAACGTCCTGACTTTC.

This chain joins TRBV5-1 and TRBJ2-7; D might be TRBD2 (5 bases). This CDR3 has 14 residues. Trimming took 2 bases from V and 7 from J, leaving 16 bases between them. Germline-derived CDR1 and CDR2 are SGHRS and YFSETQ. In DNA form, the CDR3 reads TGCGCCAGCAGCTTCGACCCTATGCCGGGGGAGCAGTACGTC. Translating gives CASSFDPMPGEQYV.

The CDR3 reads CASSTGTNQPQHF. The CDR3 bases are TGTGCCAGCAGCACTGGGACAAATCAGCCCCAGCATTTT. The chain recombines TRBV28 with TRBJ1-5; TRBD1 might be the D (6 bases). Trimming cost V 6 bases and J 4 bases, with 10 bases left between them. The length of the CDR3 is 13 residues. In germline, CDR1 is MDHEN, CDR2 SYDVKM.

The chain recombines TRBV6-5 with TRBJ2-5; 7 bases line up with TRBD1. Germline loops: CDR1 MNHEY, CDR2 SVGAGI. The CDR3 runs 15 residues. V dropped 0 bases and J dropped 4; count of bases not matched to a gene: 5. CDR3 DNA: TGTGCCAGCAGTTACTCGAACAGGGGTATAGAGACCCAGTACTTC. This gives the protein CASSYSNRGIETQYF.

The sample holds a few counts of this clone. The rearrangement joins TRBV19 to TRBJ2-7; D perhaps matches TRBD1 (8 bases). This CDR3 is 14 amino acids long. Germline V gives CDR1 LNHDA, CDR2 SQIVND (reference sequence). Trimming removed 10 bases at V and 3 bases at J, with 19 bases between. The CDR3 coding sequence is TGTGCCACTCGGACAGGGAGGGGGATCTACGAGCAGTACTTC. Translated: CATRTGRGIYEQYF.

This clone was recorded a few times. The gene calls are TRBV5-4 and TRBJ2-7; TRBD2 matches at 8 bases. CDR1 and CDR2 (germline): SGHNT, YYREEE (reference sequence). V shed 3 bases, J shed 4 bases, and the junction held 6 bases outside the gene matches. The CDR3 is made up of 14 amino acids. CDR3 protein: CASSSGLAGYEQYV. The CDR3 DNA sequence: TGTGCCAGCAGCTCAGGACTAGCTGGGTACGAGCAGTACGTC.

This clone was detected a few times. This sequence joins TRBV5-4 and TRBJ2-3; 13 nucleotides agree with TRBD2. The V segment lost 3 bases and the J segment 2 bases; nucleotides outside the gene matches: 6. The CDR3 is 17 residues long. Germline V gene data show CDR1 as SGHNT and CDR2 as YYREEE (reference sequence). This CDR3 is CASSWAGLAGNTDTQYF. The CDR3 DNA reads TGTGCCAGCAGCTGGGCGGGACTAGCGGGGAACACAGATACGCAGTATTTT.

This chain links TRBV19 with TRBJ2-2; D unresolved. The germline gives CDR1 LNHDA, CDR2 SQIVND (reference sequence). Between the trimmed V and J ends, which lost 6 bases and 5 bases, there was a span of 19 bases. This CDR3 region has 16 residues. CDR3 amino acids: CASRERGDPRTGELFF. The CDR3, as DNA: TGTGCCAGTAGGGAGAGAGGAGACCCCCGAACCGGGGAGCTGTTTTTT.

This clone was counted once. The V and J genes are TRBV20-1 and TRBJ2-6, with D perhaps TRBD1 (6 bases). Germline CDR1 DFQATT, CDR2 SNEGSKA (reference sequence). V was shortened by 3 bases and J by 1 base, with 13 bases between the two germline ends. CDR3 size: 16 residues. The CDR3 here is CSASRQGISGANVLTF. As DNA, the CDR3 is TGCAGTGCTAGTAGGCAGGGGATATCTGGGGCCAACGTCCTGACTTTC.

The CDR3 bases are TGTGCCAGCAGTTTCCTAGCGGGGGGCCTCGGACCGACCCGGGGCAACGAGCAGTACTTC. The encoded protein is CASSFLAGGLGPTRGNEQYF. J is TRBJ2-7 and V is TRBV28, with 11 positions matching TRBD2. Germline CDR1 is MDHEN and CDR2 is SYDVKM. The CDR3 consists of 20 residues. The V and J ends lost 3 bases and 5 bases, in that order; junction bases with no gene match: 21.

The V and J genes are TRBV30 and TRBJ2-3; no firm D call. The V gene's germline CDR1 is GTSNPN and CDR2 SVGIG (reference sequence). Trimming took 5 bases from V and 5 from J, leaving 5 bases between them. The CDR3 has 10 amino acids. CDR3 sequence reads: CAWARDTQYF. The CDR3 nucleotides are TGTGCCTGGGCGAGAGATACGCAGTATTTT.

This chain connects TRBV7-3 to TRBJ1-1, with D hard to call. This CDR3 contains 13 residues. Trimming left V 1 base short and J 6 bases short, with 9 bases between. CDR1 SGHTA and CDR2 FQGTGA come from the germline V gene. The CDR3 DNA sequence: TGTGCCAGCAGCTTAAGAGGGCGGGCTGAAGCTTTCTTT. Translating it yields CASSLRGRAEAFF.

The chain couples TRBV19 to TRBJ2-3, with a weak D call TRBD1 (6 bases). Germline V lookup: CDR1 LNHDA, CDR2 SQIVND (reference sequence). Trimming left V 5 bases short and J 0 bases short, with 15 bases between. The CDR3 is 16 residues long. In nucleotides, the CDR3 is TGTGCCAGTAGTGCCACAGGGAATCCTAGCACAGATACGCAGTATTTT. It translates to CASSATGNPSTDTQYF.

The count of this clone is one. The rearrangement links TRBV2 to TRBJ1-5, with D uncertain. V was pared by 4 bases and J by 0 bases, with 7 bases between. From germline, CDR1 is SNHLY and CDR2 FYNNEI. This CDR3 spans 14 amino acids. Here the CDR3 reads CASSVEYSNQPQHF. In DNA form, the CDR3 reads TGTGCCAGCAGTGTTGAGTATAGCAATCAGCCCCAGCATTTT.